This entry features one T cell receptor (beta chain) sequence. The assay was immunoSEQ multiplex PCR, and TCRdb's table has in-frame clones only and misses some. The sample carries tens of thousands of clones, 93% recorded once. Regarding time point: new active TB diagnosis, blood taken before or within 7 days of starting treatment. On average about 100,000 T cells per donor were immunosequenced. With 3 bases clipped from V and 4 bases from J, the junction kept 6 bases outside the gene matches. Germline CDR1 KGHSH, CDR2 LQKENI. The CDR3 consists of 15 residues. This sample was included in a study of T cells in tuberculosis.

The clonotype originates from an adult with tuberculosis. Sequenced material: PBMCs, taken at tuberculosis diagnosis. This chain links TRBV18 with TRBJ2-3; 8 positions match TRBD2. The CDR3 DNA follows: TGTGCCAGCTCACCGAAGGGACTAGAGGCAGATACGCAGTATTTT. This sequence encodes CASSPKGLEADTQYF.